The TCR beta chain under discussion was sequenced for a study of shared clonotypes between healthy human individuals (dated by TCRdb to 2020 to 2022). With respect to the entire study: Two women and three men aged 18 to 49 years were included in the cohort. For each donor, three plates each were used for CD4 naive and CD4 memory, two plates were used for CD8 naive, and one plate was used for CD8 memory. To estimate repertoire size and how much clonotype sharing occurs between individuals, the study deeply sequenced the blood TCR repertoires of about five healthy adults. Different laboratories and diverse techniques were used to prepare libraries and sequence TCR repertoires, to increase sequencing depth and limit assay-specific biases. Per donor, leukapheresis produced somewhere between about 0.94 and 10 billion PBMCs. Overall study results and their limits: Naive subsets generally had larger estimated clonotype richness than memory subsets. Sampling was restricted to blood, and TCR repertoires in tissues likely differ from the TCR repertoires found in blood. When a handful of donors were compared, the shared fraction of clonotypes was around 5% for naive CD4, 3.5% to 4% for naive CD8, 2.3% for memory CD4, and 0.3% to 0.5% for memory CD8. Based on pairwise subsampling, the degree of clonotype sharing among donors was expected to be affected by sequencing depth. The genetic and exposure-history diversity represented was limited by the small number of donors. Even with the large sequencing depth, rarefaction of the sorted-subset datasets indicated that sequencing was incomplete. Compared with non-shared clonotypes, the clonotypes found in all four sorted-subset donors had higher generation probabilities.

From the cysteine through the phenylalanine, the CDR3 covers 15 amino acids. Only the CDR3 region is kept as DNA, spanning 45 bases read in frame from base 1. Trimming at the junction amounts to 0 bases on V and 0 bases on J, and the germline ends lie 7 bases apart. For CDR1 and CDR2, the germline V gene lists SGHRS and YFSETQ. Using the deep immunoSEQ assay, multiplex PCR amplified TCR CDR3 regions from genomic DNA. Extracted genomic DNA from each cell subset was spread evenly across all wells of several immunoSEQ 96-well plates, with each plate serving as a replicate. For sorted subsets, each replicate PCR was loaded with 200 ng genomic DNA, equivalent to 30,000 or so T cell genomes. The purified libraries were quantified using a Qubit 3.0 fluorometer, sized with a Bioanalyzer 2100, and then quantified again using the KAPA Library Quantification kit. Every immunoSEQ 96-well plate was sequenced on a dedicated single-read 150-cycle Illumina NextSeq 550 flow cell. In the paper's pipeline: Because the immunoSEQ output held only junctional sequences and lacked quality scores, the filtering could not match the filtering applied to full-length reads. Sequences were annotated with PyIR, a Python wrapper for IgBLAST v1.9, using IMGT germline references to assign V/J genes and CDR3. Reads were removed for weak V/J assignments (E-value above 1e-6), missing CDR3, stop codons, out-of-frame junctions, or ambiguous translated residues. A V3J clonotype was defined by an identical inferred V gene, J gene, and CDR3 amino acid sequence. The percentage overlap between two repertoires was calculated by dividing the number of shared unique clonotypes by the size of the smaller repertoire. Three approaches were used to assess repertoire richness: RTK rarefaction, the Chao1 estimator, and Recon v2.1 estimates of unobserved clonotypes. For all TCRbeta clonotypes obtained by the gDNA method from a few donors, generation probabilities were computed with OLGA. In TCRdb, the immuneACCESS table is reduced to in-frame sequences with V and J assigned. These tables do not hold every clone; where another copy was compared, an unresolved V gene accounts for under half, and the others remain unexplained. D and trimming come from the DNA, and the V and J calls and clone size come from that table. This sample lists fewer than 2.5 million clones; approximately 93% were detected once. Jointly, the top ten make up 0.35% to 0.45% of the sample.

Of note for this clone: Its antigen is still unknown. No base quality values were provided; no much bigger clone lies one nucleotide off. The identical CDR3 is also encoded by other nucleotide sequences in the sample.

The donors were healthy, HIV-negative adults who had no recently reported acute infections or vaccinations. Every donor was a Caucasian adult residing in Nashville, Tennessee, USA. CD4+ T cells were enriched through magnetic negative selection, after which naive cells were positively selected on CD45RA and the remaining negative fraction served as the memory subset. Blood was collected by leukapheresis, and PBMCs were isolated by Ficoll-Histopaque density gradient centrifugation and then cryopreserved in liquid nitrogen vapor phase. Purity and quantity of every magnetically sorted T cell population were checked by analytical flow cytometry. Each sorted fraction had its genomic DNA isolated and then quantified by UV absorbance on a Nanodrop 2000c.

This clonotype originated in a man aged 18 to 35 in good health. Some clones in this sample may be carry-over from other donors' samples. The sequence joins TRBV5-1 to TRBJ2-1; the D gene lacks a confident call. The sample comprised naive CD4+ T cells from PBMCs. Per the publication, the cell subset or site label means: CD45RA+ positively selected. The nucleotide sequence is given as TGCGCCAGCAGCTTGGATACGGGCTCCTACAATGAGCAGTTCTTC. Its translation is CASSLDTGSYNEQFF.